This T cell receptor beta chain was obtained from a study of control samples from healthy donors and cancer patients. TCRdb's copy holds only in-frame clones and misses some; the assay was immunoSEQ multiplex PCR. The sample shows fewer than 200,000 clones, around 93% of them seen only once. Trimming took off 3 bases at V and 3 bases at J, with 10 bases between the two ends. This CDR3 region has 13 residues. Germline CDR1 SGHRS, CDR2 YFSETQ. The rearrangement links TRBV5-1 to TRBJ2-7; the D is unclear. The sequence was obtained from a woman in her sixties or seventies in good health. The sequencing input was blood. CDR3 in DNA: TGCGCCAGCAGCTCACGTGACAACTACGAGCAGTACTTC. This sequence encodes CASSSRDNYEQYF. Full variable domain (rest looked up from reference TRBV5-1 and TRBJ2-7): KAGVTQTPRYLIKTRGQQVTLSCSPISGHRSVSWYQQTPGQGLQFLFEYFSETQRNKGNFPGRFSGRQFSNSRSEMNVSTLELGDSALYLCASSSRDNYEQYFGPGTRLTVT.